Included here is one T cell receptor beta chain sequence, with context. Trimming took off 4 bases at V and 2 bases at J, with 9 bases between the two ends. Per the germline V gene, CDR1 is MNHNS and CDR2 is SASEGT. The CDR3 loop spans 13 amino acids. Profiled with immunoSEQ multiplex PCR; TCRdb holds only in-frame clones, not every one. Of 1.5 million to 2.5 million clones listed, about 94% are singletons. This sample was included in a study of shared clonotypes between healthy human individuals. Naive CD8 isolation took CD45RO-negative cells positively selected for CCR7 and excluded terminally differentiated effector memory CD45RA+ cells.

The TCR comes from a man in his late teens or twenties in good health. V gene TRBV6-1 combines with J gene TRBJ2-7, with unresolved D. The sequenced sample consisted of naive CD8+ T cells sorted from blood. This CDR3 reads CASSVYTTYEQYF. For the CDR3, the DNA is TGTGCCAGCAGTGTCTACACCACCTACGAGCAGTACTTC.